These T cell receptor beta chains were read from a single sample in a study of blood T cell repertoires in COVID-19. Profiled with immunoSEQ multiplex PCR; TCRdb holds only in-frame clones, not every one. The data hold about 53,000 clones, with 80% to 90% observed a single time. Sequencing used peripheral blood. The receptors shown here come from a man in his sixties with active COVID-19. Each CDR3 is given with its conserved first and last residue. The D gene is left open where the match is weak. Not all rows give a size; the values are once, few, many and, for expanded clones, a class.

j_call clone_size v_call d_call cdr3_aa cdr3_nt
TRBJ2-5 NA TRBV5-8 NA CASSFSGVGETQYF TGTGCCAGCAGCTTTTCCGGGGTTGGGGAGACCCAGTACTTC
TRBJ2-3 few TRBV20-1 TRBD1 CSASITGESDTQYF TGCAGTGCTAGTATCACAGGGGAATCAGATACGCAGTATTTT
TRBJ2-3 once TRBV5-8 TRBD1 CASRSRQGADTQYF TGTGCCAGCAGGTCGCGACAGGGCGCAGATACGCAGTATTTT
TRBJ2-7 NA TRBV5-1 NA CASSLDSQNSEQYF TGCGCCAGCAGCTTGGATAGCCAGAATTCGGAGCAGTACTTC
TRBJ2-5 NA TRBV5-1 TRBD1 CASSLGGTETQYF TGCGCCAGCAGCTTAGGGGGCACGGAGACCCAGTACTTC
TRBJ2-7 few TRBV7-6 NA CASSVNGRGEQYF TGTGCCAGCAGCGTAAACGGTAGGGGCGAGCAGTACTTC
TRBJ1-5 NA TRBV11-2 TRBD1 CASSLDRVNQPQHF TGTGCCAGCAGCCTCGACAGGGTCAATCAGCCCCAGCATTTT
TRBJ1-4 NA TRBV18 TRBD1 CASSSTGVYRKLFF TGTGCCAGCTCATCGACAGGGGTTTATAGAAAACTGTTTTTT
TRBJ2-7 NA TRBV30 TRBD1 CAWSVGQAVQYF TGTGCCTGGAGTGTAGGACAGGCGGTGCAGTACTTC
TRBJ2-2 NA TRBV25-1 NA CASSASDGEGELFF TGTGCCAGCAGTGCTAGCGACGGGGAGGGGGAGCTGTTTTTT
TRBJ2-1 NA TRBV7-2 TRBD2 CASSLGTSGKQFF TGTGCCAGCAGCTTAGGGACTAGCGGGAAACAGTTCTTC
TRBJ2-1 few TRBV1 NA CTSSYPSSPYNEQFF TGCACCAGCAGCTATCCTAGCTCCCCCTACAATGAGCAGTTCTTC
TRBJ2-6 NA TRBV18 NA CASSPMSNSGANVLTF TGTGCCAGCTCACCAATGTCAAATTCTGGGGCCAACGTCCTGACTTTC
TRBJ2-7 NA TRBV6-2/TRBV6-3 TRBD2 CASSYSSGGLVHEQYF TGTGCCAGCAGTTACTCTTCCGGGGGACTAGTTCACGAGCAGTACTTC
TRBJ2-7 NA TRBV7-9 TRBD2 CASSPPASGRAQYF TGTGCCAGCAGCCCCCCGGCTAGCGGGAGGGCCCAGTACTTC
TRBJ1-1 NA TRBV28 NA CASSLYPNTEAFF TGTGCCAGCAGTTTGTATCCCAACACTGAAGCTTTCTTT
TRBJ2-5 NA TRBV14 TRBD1 CASSPERLRRGTGTQYF TGTGCCAGCAGCCCCGAAAGATTGAGGCGCGGGACAGGGACCCAGTACTTC
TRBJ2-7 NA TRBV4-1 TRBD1 CASSPRTGWHEQYF TGCGCCAGCAGCCCGAGGACAGGGTGGCACGAGCAGTACTTC
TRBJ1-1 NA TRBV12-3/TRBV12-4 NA CASSLEQSTEAFF TGTGCCAGCAGTTTGGAGCAGAGCACTGAAGCTTTCTTT
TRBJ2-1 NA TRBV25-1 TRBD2 CASGTSGRYNEQFF TGTGCCAGCGGGACTAGCGGACGTTACAATGAGCAGTTCTTC
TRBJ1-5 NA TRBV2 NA CASSVEDNQPQHF TGTGCCAGCAGTGTAGAGGACAATCAGCCCCAGCATTTT
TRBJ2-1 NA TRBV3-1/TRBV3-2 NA CASSQGKLVGGSGEQFF TGTGCCAGCAGCCAAGGGAAGCTAGTCGGTGGGTCGGGGGAGCAGTTCTTC
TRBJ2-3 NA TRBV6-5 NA CASRASGTDTQYF TGTGCCAGCAGAGCTAGCGGCACAGATACGCAGTATTTT
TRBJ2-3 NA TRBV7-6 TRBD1 CASSSGTGIPDTQYF TGTGCCAGCAGCTCCGGGACAGGGATCCCAGATACGCAGTATTTT
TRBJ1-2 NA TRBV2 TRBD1 CASTGDRANYGYTF TGTGCCAGCACCGGGGACAGGGCCAACTATGGCTACACCTTC
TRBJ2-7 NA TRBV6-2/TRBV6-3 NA CASSFPRTTLSYEQYF TGTGCCAGCAGCTTCCCACGGACTACCTTATCCTACGAGCAGTACTTC
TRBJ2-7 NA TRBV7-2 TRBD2 CASSFLGGPSYEQYF TGTGCCAGCAGCTTTCTGGGAGGGCCCTCCTACGAGCAGTACTTC
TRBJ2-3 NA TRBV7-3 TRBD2 CASSPSSGRSRPDTQYF TGTGCCAGCAGCCCATCTAGCGGGAGGAGCCGGCCAGATACGCAGTATTTT
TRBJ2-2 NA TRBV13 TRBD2 CASSLASGLAGNTGELFF TGTGCCAGCAGCTTAGCCTCAGGACTAGCGGGTAACACCGGGGAGCTGTTTTTT
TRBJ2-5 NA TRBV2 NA CASSDPVSATQYF TGTGCCAGCAGTGATCCGGTTAGTGCGACCCAGTACTTC
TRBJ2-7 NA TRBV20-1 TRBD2 CSASTSGSPLSSYEQYF TGCAGTGCTAGTACTAGCGGGAGCCCCTTGAGCTCCTACGAGCAGTACTTC
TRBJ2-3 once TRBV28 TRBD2 CASSHGLAGVPSKGADTQYF TGTGCCAGCAGTCACGGACTAGCGGGAGTTCCTAGCAAAGGTGCAGATACGCAGTATTTT
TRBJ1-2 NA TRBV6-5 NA CASSPQGISNYGYTF TGTGCCAGCAGCCCCCAGGGTATATCTAACTATGGCTACACCTTC
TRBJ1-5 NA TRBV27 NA CASSLTGTRGLNQPQHF TGTGCCAGCAGTTTAACCGGTACGAGAGGGCTCAATCAGCCCCAGCATTTT
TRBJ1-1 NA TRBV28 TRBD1 CASSSTGGRTEAFF TGTGCCAGCAGTTCCACAGGGGGGAGGACTGAAGCTTTCTTT
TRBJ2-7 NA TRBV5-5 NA CASSLVLYEQYF TGTGCCAGCAGCTTGGTCCTCTACGAGCAGTACTTC
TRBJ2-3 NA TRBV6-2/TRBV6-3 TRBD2 CASSYPGLAEKADTQYF TGTGCCAGCAGTTACCCAGGACTAGCGGAAAAGGCAGATACGCAGTATTTT
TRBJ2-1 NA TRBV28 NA CASSLVGASYNEQFF TGTGCCAGCAGTTTAGTGGGGGCTTCCTACAATGAGCAGTTCTTC
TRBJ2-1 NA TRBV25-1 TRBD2 CASNGLAGSNEQFF TGTGCCAGCAACGGACTAGCGGGTTCTAATGAGCAGTTCTTC
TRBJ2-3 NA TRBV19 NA CATKGGADTQYF TGTGCCACAAAAGGGGGGGCGGATACGCAGTATTTT
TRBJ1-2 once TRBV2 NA CASSRDYGYTF TGTGCCAGCAGCCGGGATTATGGCTACACCTTC
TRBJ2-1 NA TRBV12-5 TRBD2 CASGSGLAGGSYNEQFF TGTGCTAGTGGTAGCGGACTAGCGGGAGGCTCCTACAATGAGCAGTTCTTC
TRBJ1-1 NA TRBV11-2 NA CASSLSRSAEAFF TGTGCCAGCAGCTTATCACGGAGCGCTGAAGCTTTCTTT
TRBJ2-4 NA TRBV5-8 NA CASSLVANIQYF TGTGCCAGCAGCTTGGTAGCAAACATTCAGTACTTC
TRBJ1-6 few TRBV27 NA CASRGETGSYNSPLHF TGTGCCAGCAGAGGAGAGACAGGCTCCTATAATTCACCCCTCCACTTT
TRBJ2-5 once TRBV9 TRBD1 CASSVGDRGPETQYF TGTGCCAGCAGCGTAGGGGACAGGGGGCCAGAGACCCAGTACTTC
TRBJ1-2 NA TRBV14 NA CASSRGPGSSYTF TGTGCCAGCAGCCGCGGCCCTGGTTCTAGCTACACCTTC
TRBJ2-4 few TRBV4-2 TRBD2 CASSQENVAGAPVIQYF TGTGCCAGCAGCCAGGAAAATGTAGCGGGAGCCCCAGTCATTCAGTACTTC
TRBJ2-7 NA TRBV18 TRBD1 CASSPRTGEQYF TGTGCCAGCTCACCGAGGACAGGTGAGCAGTACTTC
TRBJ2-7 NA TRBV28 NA CATTFGGTEPYEQYF TGTGCCACTACGTTCGGCGGGACGGAACCCTACGAGCAGTACTTC
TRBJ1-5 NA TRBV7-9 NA CASSQGLSNQPQHF TGTGCCAGCAGCCAGGGGCTTAGCAATCAGCCCCAGCATTTT